This T cell receptor (beta chain) stems from a study of cytomegalovirus exposure and HLA in healthy donors. The V gene lost 1 base and the J gene lost 0 bases, with 19 bases spanning the gap. This CDR3 has 20 residues. Germline loops: CDR1 PRHDT, CDR2 FYEKMQ (reference sequence). Concerning this clone: The antigen is unknown.

60 Vbeta and 13 Jbeta primers were used in PCR. The table came from immunoSEQ multiplex PCR; TCRdb's copy has only in-frame clones and leaves some out. The specimen's table records approximately 79,000 clones. General study results and limits: Through in vitro validation, three CMV-associated chains were shown to be specific for CMV antigens. A later look showed TCR association rates differing by HLA locus, highest for DRB1 and lowest for HLA-C.

The sequence was obtained from a man aged 40-50 years in good health and CMV-seronegative. The rearrangement uses TRBV13 and TRBJ2-6, with D possibly matching TRBD1 (6 bases). Sequencing input: PBMCs. CDR3 loop: CASSLVGWGPESSGANVLTF. The CDR3, as DNA: TGTGCCAGCAGCTTAGTGGGGTGGGGGCCCGAATCCTCTGGGGCCAACGTCCTGACTTTC.